A selection of T cell receptor beta chains follows, all from one sample in a study of cytomegalovirus exposure and HLA in healthy donors. Data came from immunoSEQ multiplex PCR; TCRdb stores just in-frame clones and leaves some out. Of roughly 180,000 clones in the sample, over 70% were seen once. Sequences were obtained from PBMCs. These receptors were taken from a woman between 18 and 30 years old in good health and CMV-seropositive. CDR3s include the opening cysteine and the closing phenylalanine or tryptophan. The order of the fields is clone size, D gene, V gene, J gene, CDR3 protein, CDR3 DNA. A D gene is named only where the DNA matches it firmly. The size field is filled for only some rows; it gives once, few, many or a size class.

>once|.|TRBV7-9|TRBJ1-3
CASILGGSSSGNTIYF
TGTGCCAGCATCCTAGGAGGCTCAAGCTCTGGAAACACCATATATTTT
>few|TRBD1|TRBV7-2|TRBJ2-5
CASSHRDREGTQYF
TGTGCCAGCAGCCACAGGGACAGGGAGGGGACCCAGTACTTC
>.|.|TRBV15|TRBJ1-3
CATSRDVRGGNTIYF
TGTGCCACCAGCAGAGATGTTAGGGGCGGAAACACCATATATTTT
>once|.|TRBV4-1|TRBJ2-7
CASSQESISYEQYF
TGCGCCAGCAGCCAAGAGAGCATCTCCTACGAGCAGTACTTC
>.|TRBD1|TRBV5-1|TRBJ2-7
CASSLGSGGLYEQYF
TGCGCCAGCAGCTTGGGGTCAGGGGGCCTTTACGAGCAGTACTTC
>once|.|TRBV30|TRBJ1-2
CAWTRDFENGYTF
TGTGCCTGGACAAGAGACTTCGAGAATGGCTACACCTTC
>.|TRBD2|TRBV7-9|TRBJ2-7
CASSEGGASPYEQYF
TGTGCCAGCAGCGAGGGAGGGGCGAGCCCCTACGAGCAGTACTTC
>few|.|TRBV7-2|TRBJ2-1
CASSLNGEVGEQFF
TGTGCCAGCAGCTTAAACGGAGAAGTAGGTGAGCAGTTCTTC
>.|TRBD1|TRBV7-9|TRBJ1-2
CASSADRELSGYTF
TGTGCCAGCAGCGCAGACAGGGAATTAAGTGGCTACACCTTC
>.|TRBD2|TRBV11-1|TRBJ2-3
CASRRGGGDTQYF
TGTGCCAGCAGACGGGGGGGCGGAGATACGCAGTATTTT
>.|.|TRBV7-7|TRBJ2-3
CASSHTDTQYF
TGTGCTAGCAGCCACACAGATACGCAGTATTTT